The clone carrying this T cell receptor (beta chain) was observed a handful of times. What it binds is unknown. The data belong to a study of blood T cells in healthy people across ages. Between the trimmed V and J ends, which lost 5 bases and 2 bases, there was a span of 15 bases. Germline V gene sequence: CDR1 KGHDR, CDR2 SFDVKD. CDR3 length equals 15 residues. Findings and limits, study-wide: The study could not conclusively compare naive and antigen-experienced cells, given its unsorted PBMCs. Diversity estimated from one million T cells was considered an underestimate.

A second roughly 6 to 11 cycle PCR used barcoded and J-beta primers. Every cDNA molecule bore a tag from a template-switch adaptor containing 12 random nucleotides. TCRdb analysed the 5' RACE reads with MiXCR anew, one entry per CDR3 protein. Seen here are about 1.6 million distinct CDR3 sequences, 30% to 40% observed once, and the top ten hold over 9%. The TCR sequence derives from a woman aged 30 to 39 in good health. What was sequenced was blood. The chain has TRBV24-1 and TRBJ2-7, with D tentatively TRBD1 (8 bases). The CDR3, as DNA: TGTGCCACCAGTGCCTGGACAGGGACTACCTACGAGCAGTACTTC. Translated, it gives CATSAWTGTTYEQYF.